This passage covers 5 T cell receptor beta chains from one sample sequenced in a study of T cells in Graves' hyperthyroidism and ophthalmopathy. Amplification of TCR beta CDR3 regions used RNA as the template. TCR CDR3 underwent first-round RT-PCR with the HTBI primer set. TCRdb processed the multiplex PCR reads anew with MiXCR; each CDR3 protein has one entry. The table lists about 400,000 distinct CDR3 sequences, over 12% of them singletons. The sample taken for sequencing was blood. These receptors were taken from a middle-aged man with Graves' ophthalmopathy.

This clonotype has just a few counts. J is TRBJ2-5 and V is TRBV27, with D perhaps matching TRBD1 (6 bases). The germline V gene has CDR1 MNHEY and CDR2 SMNVEV (reference sequence). The V end was cut by 6 bases, the J end by 2 bases, with 13 bases between. CDR3 length: 14 amino acids. CDR3 loop: CASSKTGLQETQYF. CDR3 bases: TGTGCCAGCAGCAAGACAGGACTGCAAGAGACCCAGTACTTC.

This clonotype was seen many times. This chain joins TRBV28 and TRBJ1-5, with 7 bases fitting TRBD1. The V gene's germline CDR1 is MDHEN and CDR2 SYDVKM. The CDR3 contains 14 residues. The ends lost 7 bases at V and 6 bases at J; junction bases unmatched: 9. The CDR3 loop is CASNIQGGSQPQHF. CDR3 bases: TGTGCCAGCAACATCCAGGGGGGGAGTCAGCCCCAGCATTTT.

In its sample, this clonotype was seen many times. The chain recombines TRBV30 with TRBJ2-7; D may be TRBD1 (6 bases). The CDR3 contains 15 residues. V was trimmed by 1 base and J by 2 bases, leaving 15 bases between them. Germline loops: CDR1 GTSNPN, CDR2 SVGIG (reference sequence). The CDR3 protein is CAWSASGTPTYEQYF. In nucleotides, the CDR3 is TGTGCCTGGAGTGCCTCCGGGACACCCACCTACGAGCAGTACTTC.

This clonotype was observed a handful of times. In DNA form, the CDR3 reads TGTGCCAGCAGTCCGCTCGGGGAGGGCGGAAACACCATATATTTT. The encoded protein is CASSPLGEGGNTIYF. The rearrangement uses TRBV12-3 or TRBV12-4 and TRBJ1-3; D uncertain. V dropped 5 bases and J dropped 4 bases, with 15 bases sitting between them. This CDR3 has 15 residues.

This clonotype was picked up many times. The gene calls are TRBV28 and TRBJ2-7, with 8 bases matching TRBD1. V shed 6 bases, J shed 6 bases, and the junction held 10 bases outside the gene matches. The CDR3 consists of 14 residues. Per the germline V gene, CDR1 is MDHEN and CDR2 is SYDVKM. CDR3 bases: TGTGCCAGCAGAAAGACAGGGGTCCCCGGCGAGCAGTACTTC. It is translated as CASRKTGVPGEQYF.